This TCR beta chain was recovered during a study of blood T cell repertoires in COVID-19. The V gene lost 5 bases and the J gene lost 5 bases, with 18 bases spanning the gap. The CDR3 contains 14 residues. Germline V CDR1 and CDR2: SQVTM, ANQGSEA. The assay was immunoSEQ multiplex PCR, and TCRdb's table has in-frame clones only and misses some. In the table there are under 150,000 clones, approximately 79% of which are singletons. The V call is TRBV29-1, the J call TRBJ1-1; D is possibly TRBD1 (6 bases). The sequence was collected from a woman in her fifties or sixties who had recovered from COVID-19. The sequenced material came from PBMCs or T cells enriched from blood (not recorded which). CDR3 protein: CSVYRVGLRTEAFF. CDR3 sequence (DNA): TGCAGCGTTTACAGGGTAGGGCTTAGGACTGAAGCTTTCTTT.